These 17 T cell receptor beta chains were all obtained from the same sample, sequenced in a study of cytomegalovirus exposure and HLA in healthy donors. Primers: 60 Vbeta forward and 13 Jbeta reverse. The method was immunoSEQ multiplex PCR; TCRdb's version includes in-frame clones alone and lacks a portion of them. The table shows over 140,000 clones, with around 80% occurring only once. Material for sequencing was PBMCs. These receptors were collected from a man in his thirties or forties in good health and CMV-seropositive.

The rearrangement uses TRBV5-1 and TRBJ2-5; 8 positions agree with TRBD1. The trim removed 5 bases at V and 5 bases at J, leaving 8 bases unmatched. The CDR3 spans 14 residues. The germline CDR1 and CDR2 sequences are SGHRS and YFSETQ. DNA of the CDR3: TGCGCCAGCAGACCGGCAGGGGGCTACGAGACCCAGTACTTC. Translation: CASRPAGGYETQYF.

The V and J genes are TRBV5-1 and TRBJ2-3, with 13 positions matching TRBD2. This CDR3 has 16 amino acids. V was clipped by 4 bases and J by 5 bases; unmatched bases: 7. Germline CDR1 is SGHRS and CDR2 is YFSETQ. CDR3 in DNA: TGCGCCAGCAGCGAACTAGCGGGAGGGAGGGGAGATACGCAGTATTTT. As protein: CASSELAGGRGDTQYF.

This clone occurred once. The V gene is TRBV28, the J gene TRBJ2-3, with a weak D call TRBD2 (6 bases). The V gene lost 4 bases and the J gene lost 4 bases, with 18 bases spanning the gap. CDR1 and CDR2 from the germline V gene are MDHEN and SYDVKM. The CDR3 is 16 amino acids. CDR3 protein: CASSSSAGSEADTQYF. Here the CDR3 DNA reads TGTGCCAGCAGTTCTTCAGCGGGTTCGGAGGCAGATACGCAGTATTTT.

The gene calls are TRBV15 and TRBJ1-3; unclear D gene. The CDR3 totals 14 residues. Trimming removed 4 bases from V and 0 bases from J, with 7 bases in between. Germline loops: CDR1 LNHNV, CDR2 YYDKDF (reference sequence). For the CDR3, the DNA is TGTGCCACCAGCAAGGACTTCTCTGGAAACACCATATATTTT. This translates into CATSKDFSGNTIYF.

The rearrangement joins TRBV6-4 to TRBJ2-3, with 8 bases matching TRBD2. CDR1 is MRHNA and CDR2 is SNTAGT in the germline V gene. This CDR3 has 15 residues. Unmatched junction bases numbered 9, after V lost 8 bases and J lost 2 bases. CDR3: CASAEVAGTTDTQYF. The CDR3 DNA reads TGTGCCAGCGCGGAAGTAGCGGGGACCACAGATACGCAGTATTTT.

The V gene is TRBV7-3, the J gene TRBJ2-7, with D perhaps TRBD2 (6 bases). The germline CDR1 and CDR2 sequences are SGHTA and FQGTGA. Between the trimmed V and J ends, which lost 2 bases and 0 bases, there was a span of 11 bases. The CDR3 spans 15 residues. For the CDR3, the DNA is TGTGCCAGCAGCTTAGGGGCGGGGAGCTCCTACGAGCAGTACTTC. It encodes CASSLGAGSSYEQYF.

The chain carries TRBV6-5 and TRBJ2-1; 11 bases agree with TRBD2. The V gene's germline CDR1 is MNHEY and CDR2 SVGAGI. The V and J ends lost 4 bases and 1 base, in that order; junction bases with no gene match: 3. The CDR3 covers 16 residues. As DNA, the CDR3 is TGTGCCAGCAGTTGGCTAGCGGGGGGATCCTACAATGAGCAGTTCTTC. Its translation: CASSWLAGGSYNEQFF.

In its sample, this clone was seen once. The V call is TRBV28, the J call TRBJ1-1; tentative D call: TRBD1 (6 bases). Germline V lookup: CDR1 MDHEN, CDR2 SYDVKM. This CDR3 has 14 amino acids. Trimming removed 5 bases from V and 1 base from J, with 11 bases in between. CDR3 region: CASSSGQRNTEAFF. CDR3 DNA sequence: TGTGCCAGCAGTAGTGGACAGCGGAACACTGAAGCTTTCTTT.

The chain couples TRBV7-9 to TRBJ1-3; no firm D call. Germline V gene sequence: CDR1 SEHNR, CDR2 FQNEAQ (reference sequence). CDR3 length: 14 residues. The ends were cut back, 5 bases at V and 0 bases at J, with 8 bases in the middle. The CDR3 reads CASSLINSGNTIYF. The CDR3 coding sequence is TGTGCCAGCAGCCTTATTAACTCTGGAAACACCATATATTTT.

The rearrangement links TRBV6-1 to TRBJ1-2; 10 bases are shared with TRBD1. Per germline, CDR1 MNHNS and CDR2 SASEGT. The V gene end was trimmed by 6 bases and the J gene end by 4 bases; junction bases not matched to a gene: 8. This CDR3 is 15 amino acids long. This chain's CDR3 is CASRNRQGAGYGYTF. CDR3 in DNA: TGTGCCAGCAGGAACAGACAGGGGGCGGGCTATGGCTACACCTTC.

This clone occurred a few times. This chain joins TRBV28 and TRBJ1-2, with D maybe TRBD1 (6 bases). Germline V gene data show CDR1 as MDHEN and CDR2 as SYDVKM. Between the trimmed V and J ends, which lost 4 bases and 8 bases, there was a span of 14 bases. The CDR3 is made up of 13 amino acids. The CDR3 bases are TGTGCCAGCAGTTCCCACAGGGCCCGGGGCTACACCTTC. Protein sequence: CASSSHRARGYTF.

This sequence joins TRBV9 and TRBJ2-1; TRBD2 agrees at 14 bases. The J segment lost 7 bases and the V segment lost 4 bases, leaving 13 bases of the junction unmatched. Germline lookup yields CDR1 SGDLS and CDR2 YYNGEE. CDR3 length: 18 residues. The DNA for the CDR3 is TGTGCCAGCAGCCTAGGGACTAGCGGGAGACGAAAGGGGAATGAGCAGTTCTTC. Protein: CASSLGTSGRRKGNEQFF. Full variable domain (missing parts from reference TRBV9 and TRBJ2-1): DSGVTQTPKHLITATGQRVTLRCSPRSGDLSVYWYQQSLDQGLQFLIQYYNGEERAKGNILERFSAQQFPDLHSELNLSSLELGDSALYFCASSLGTSGRRKGNEQFFGPGTRLTVL.

V and J are TRBV5-1 and TRBJ2-5; 11 nucleotides match TRBD2. V gave up 3 bases and J gave up 3 bases; unmatched junction bases: 4. The CDR3 contains 15 residues. Germline V gene lookup returns CDR1 SGHRS and CDR2 YFSETQ. The DNA of the CDR3 is TGCGCCAGCAGCTCGACTAGCGGGATTGAAGAGACCCAGTACTTC. This encodes CASSSTSGIEETQYF.

This chain connects TRBV18 to TRBJ2-5, with TRBD2 matching 7 bases. The J call is uncertain, as TRBJ2-7 better fits the DNA end. This CDR3 contains 13 residues. Germline lookup yields CDR1 KGHSH and CDR2 LQKENI. The CDR3 sequence: CATAPSGIYEQYF. The CDR3 bases are TGTGCTACTGCACCGAGCGGGATCTACGAGCAGTACTTC.

This rearrangement joins TRBV28 to TRBJ1-2; 7 positions agree with TRBD1. Unmatched junction bases numbered 5, after V lost 5 bases and J lost 5 bases. Germline CDR1 and CDR2: MDHEN and SYDVKM. This CDR3 is built from 13 residues. CDR3 region: CASSRGQLYGYTF. The CDR3 nucleotides are TGTGCCAGCAGTCGGGGACAGTTATATGGCTACACCTTC.

A few counts support this clone. The V and J genes are TRBV19 and TRBJ1-2, with D maybe TRBD1 (6 bases). The CDR3 consists of 16 residues. Trimming removed 3 bases from V and 4 bases from J, with 18 bases in between. Germline-derived CDR1 and CDR2 are LNHDA and SQIVND (reference sequence). CDR3 coding DNA: TGTGCCAGTAGTATCCCTGACCCGGACAGCCCCTATGGCTACACCTTC. Amino acids: CASSIPDPDSPYGYTF.

This clone appeared a few times. The rearrangement joins TRBV2 to TRBJ1-2; D may be TRBD1 (5 bases). Per germline, CDR1 SNHLY and CDR2 FYNNEI. The ends were cut back, 6 bases at V and 1 base at J, with 12 bases in the middle. The CDR3 has 14 amino acids. CDR3 DNA sequence: TGTGCCAGCAGCCCGTCAGGGAATAACTATGGCTACACCTTC. Translation: CASSPSGNNYGYTF.